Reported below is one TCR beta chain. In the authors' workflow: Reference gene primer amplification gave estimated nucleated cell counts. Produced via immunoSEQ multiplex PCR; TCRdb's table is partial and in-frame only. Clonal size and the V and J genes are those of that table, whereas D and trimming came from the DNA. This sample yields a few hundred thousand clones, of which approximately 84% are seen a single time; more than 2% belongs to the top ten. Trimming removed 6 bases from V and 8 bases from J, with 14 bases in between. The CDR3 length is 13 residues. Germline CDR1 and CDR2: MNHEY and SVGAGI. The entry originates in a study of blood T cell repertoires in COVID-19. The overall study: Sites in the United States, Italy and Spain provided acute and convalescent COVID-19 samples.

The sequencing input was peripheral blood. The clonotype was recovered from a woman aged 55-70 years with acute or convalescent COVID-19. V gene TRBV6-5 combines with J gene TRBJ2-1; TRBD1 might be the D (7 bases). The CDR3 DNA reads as TGTGCCAGCAGGAGGACAGGAGGGGATGAGCAGTTCTTC. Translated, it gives CASRRTGGDEQFF.